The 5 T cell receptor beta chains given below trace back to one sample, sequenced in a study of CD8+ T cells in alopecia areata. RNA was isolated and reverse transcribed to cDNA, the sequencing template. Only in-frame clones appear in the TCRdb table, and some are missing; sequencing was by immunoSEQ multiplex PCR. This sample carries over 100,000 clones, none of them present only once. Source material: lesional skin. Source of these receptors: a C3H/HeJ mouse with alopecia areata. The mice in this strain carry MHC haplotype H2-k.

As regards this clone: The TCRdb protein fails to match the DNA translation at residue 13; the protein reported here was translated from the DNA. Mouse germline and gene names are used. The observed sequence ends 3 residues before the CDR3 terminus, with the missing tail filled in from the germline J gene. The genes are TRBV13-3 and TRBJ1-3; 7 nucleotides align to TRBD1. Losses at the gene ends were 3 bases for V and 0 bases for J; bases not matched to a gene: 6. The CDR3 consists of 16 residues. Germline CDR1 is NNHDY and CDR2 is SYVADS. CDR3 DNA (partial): TGTGCCAGCAGTGCCTGGGACAGTTATTCTGGAAATACG. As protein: CASSAWDSYSGNT. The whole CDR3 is CASSAWDSYSGNTLYF.

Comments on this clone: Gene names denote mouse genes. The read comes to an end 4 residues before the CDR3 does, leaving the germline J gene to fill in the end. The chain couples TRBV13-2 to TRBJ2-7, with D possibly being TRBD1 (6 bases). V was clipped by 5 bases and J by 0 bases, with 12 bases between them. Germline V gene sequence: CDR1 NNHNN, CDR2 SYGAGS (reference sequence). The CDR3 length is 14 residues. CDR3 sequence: CASGPGQYSYEQYF. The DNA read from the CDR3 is TGTGCCAGCGGGCCGGGACAATACTCCTAT.

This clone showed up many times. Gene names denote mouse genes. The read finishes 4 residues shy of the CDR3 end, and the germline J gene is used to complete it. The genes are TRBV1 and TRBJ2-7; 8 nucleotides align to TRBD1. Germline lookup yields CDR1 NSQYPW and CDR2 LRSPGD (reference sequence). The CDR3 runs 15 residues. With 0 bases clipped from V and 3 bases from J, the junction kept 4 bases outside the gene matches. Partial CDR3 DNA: TGCACCTGCAGTGCAGATCACAGGGGGGACTAT. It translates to CTCSADHRGDY. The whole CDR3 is CTCSADHRGDYEQYF.

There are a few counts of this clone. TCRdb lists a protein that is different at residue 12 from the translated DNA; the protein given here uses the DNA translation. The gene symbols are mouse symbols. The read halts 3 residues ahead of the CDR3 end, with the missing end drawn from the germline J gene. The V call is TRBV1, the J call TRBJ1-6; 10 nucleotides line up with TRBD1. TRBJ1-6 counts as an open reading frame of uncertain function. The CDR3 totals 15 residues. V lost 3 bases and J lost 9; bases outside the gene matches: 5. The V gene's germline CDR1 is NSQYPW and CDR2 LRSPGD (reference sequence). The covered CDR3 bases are TGCACCTGCAGTGCCGGGACAGGGGTTGGTTCGCCC. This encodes CTCSAGTGVGSP. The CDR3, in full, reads CTCSAGTGVGSPLYF.

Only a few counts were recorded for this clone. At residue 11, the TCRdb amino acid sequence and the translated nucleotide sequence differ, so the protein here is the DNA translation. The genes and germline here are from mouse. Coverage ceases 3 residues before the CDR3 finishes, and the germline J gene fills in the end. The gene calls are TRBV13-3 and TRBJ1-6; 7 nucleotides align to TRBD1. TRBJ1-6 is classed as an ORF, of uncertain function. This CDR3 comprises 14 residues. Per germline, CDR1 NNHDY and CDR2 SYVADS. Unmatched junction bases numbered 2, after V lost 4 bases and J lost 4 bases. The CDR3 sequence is CASSLTGYNSPLYF. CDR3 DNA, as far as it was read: TGTGCCAGCAGTTTGACAGGGTATAATTCGCCC.